This T cell receptor beta chain was found in a study of shared clonotypes between healthy human individuals. This table comes from immunoSEQ multiplex PCR, and its TCRdb copy is limited to in-frame clones, with some not included. The sample contains hundreds of thousands of clones, 60% to 85% of which appear only once. Germline CDR1 SGHRS, CDR2 YFSETQ. The CDR3 is made up of 16 amino acids. Trimming took 3 bases from V and 6 from J; bases not matched to a gene: 8. Sequencing was carried out using PBMCs. The sequence was collected from a woman in her forties in good health. Some clones in this sample may be carry-over from other donors' samples. The V gene is TRBV5-1, the J gene TRBJ2-3; 12 bases match TRBD2. The CDR3 protein is CASSYAGTSGSDTQYF. Written as DNA, the CDR3 is TGCGCCAGCAGCTACGCCGGGACTAGCGGGTCTGATACGCAGTATTTT.